This T cell receptor beta chain was obtained from a study of beta chain features in type 1 diabetes. The V end lost 5 bases, the J end lost 2 bases, and 14 bases lay between the germline ends. The germline V gene has CDR1 MNHEY and CDR2 SMNVEV (reference sequence). The CDR3 extends over 15 amino acids. Study-level results: Within each of all four CD4+ subsets, Type 1 diabetes patients had TCRB CDR3s that were moderately but significantly shorter. The study found that naive, central memory and Treg TCRB repertoires appeared more similar in patients than in healthy donors. Equally in patients and controls, PCR might preferentially amplify shorter templates.

Sorting that relied on CD45RO/CCR7/CD25/CD127/CD95/CD27 yielded CD4+ naive, central memory, regulatory and stem cell-like memory cells. As regards this clone: As yet, its antigen is unknown.

The study reverse transcribed the entire isolated RNA, so it sequenced expressed TCRB transcripts. The read count averaged around 3.6 million across naive, central memory and regulatory T cell samples. Sequenced by immunoSEQ multiplex PCR; TCRdb stores in-frame clones only, minus some. Of approximately 600,000 clones listed, around an eighth are singletons. The sample consisted of naive CD4+ T cells from blood. The chain employs TRBV27 and TRBJ2-3; D is unclear. The sequence was obtained from a man under 40 with type 1 diabetes. The CDR3 loop reads CASSPLNTLTDTQYF. Written as DNA, the CDR3 is TGTGCCAGCAGTCCACTGAATACCCTCACAGATACGCAGTATTTT.